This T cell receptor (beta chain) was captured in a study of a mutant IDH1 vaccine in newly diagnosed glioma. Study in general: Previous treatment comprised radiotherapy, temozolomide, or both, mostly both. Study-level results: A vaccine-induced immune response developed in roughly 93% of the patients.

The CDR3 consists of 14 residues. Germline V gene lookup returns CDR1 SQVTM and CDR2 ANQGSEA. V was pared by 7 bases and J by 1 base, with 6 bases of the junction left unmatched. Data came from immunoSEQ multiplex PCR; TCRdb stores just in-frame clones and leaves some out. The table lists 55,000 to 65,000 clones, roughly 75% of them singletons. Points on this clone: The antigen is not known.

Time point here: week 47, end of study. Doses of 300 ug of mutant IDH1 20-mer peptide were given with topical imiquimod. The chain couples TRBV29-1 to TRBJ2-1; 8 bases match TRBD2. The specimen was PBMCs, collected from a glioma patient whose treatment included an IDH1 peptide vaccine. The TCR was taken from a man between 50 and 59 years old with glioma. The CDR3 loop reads CSGDGGGSYNEQFF. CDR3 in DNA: TGCAGCGGGGACGGCGGGGGGTCCTACAATGAGCAGTTCTTC.